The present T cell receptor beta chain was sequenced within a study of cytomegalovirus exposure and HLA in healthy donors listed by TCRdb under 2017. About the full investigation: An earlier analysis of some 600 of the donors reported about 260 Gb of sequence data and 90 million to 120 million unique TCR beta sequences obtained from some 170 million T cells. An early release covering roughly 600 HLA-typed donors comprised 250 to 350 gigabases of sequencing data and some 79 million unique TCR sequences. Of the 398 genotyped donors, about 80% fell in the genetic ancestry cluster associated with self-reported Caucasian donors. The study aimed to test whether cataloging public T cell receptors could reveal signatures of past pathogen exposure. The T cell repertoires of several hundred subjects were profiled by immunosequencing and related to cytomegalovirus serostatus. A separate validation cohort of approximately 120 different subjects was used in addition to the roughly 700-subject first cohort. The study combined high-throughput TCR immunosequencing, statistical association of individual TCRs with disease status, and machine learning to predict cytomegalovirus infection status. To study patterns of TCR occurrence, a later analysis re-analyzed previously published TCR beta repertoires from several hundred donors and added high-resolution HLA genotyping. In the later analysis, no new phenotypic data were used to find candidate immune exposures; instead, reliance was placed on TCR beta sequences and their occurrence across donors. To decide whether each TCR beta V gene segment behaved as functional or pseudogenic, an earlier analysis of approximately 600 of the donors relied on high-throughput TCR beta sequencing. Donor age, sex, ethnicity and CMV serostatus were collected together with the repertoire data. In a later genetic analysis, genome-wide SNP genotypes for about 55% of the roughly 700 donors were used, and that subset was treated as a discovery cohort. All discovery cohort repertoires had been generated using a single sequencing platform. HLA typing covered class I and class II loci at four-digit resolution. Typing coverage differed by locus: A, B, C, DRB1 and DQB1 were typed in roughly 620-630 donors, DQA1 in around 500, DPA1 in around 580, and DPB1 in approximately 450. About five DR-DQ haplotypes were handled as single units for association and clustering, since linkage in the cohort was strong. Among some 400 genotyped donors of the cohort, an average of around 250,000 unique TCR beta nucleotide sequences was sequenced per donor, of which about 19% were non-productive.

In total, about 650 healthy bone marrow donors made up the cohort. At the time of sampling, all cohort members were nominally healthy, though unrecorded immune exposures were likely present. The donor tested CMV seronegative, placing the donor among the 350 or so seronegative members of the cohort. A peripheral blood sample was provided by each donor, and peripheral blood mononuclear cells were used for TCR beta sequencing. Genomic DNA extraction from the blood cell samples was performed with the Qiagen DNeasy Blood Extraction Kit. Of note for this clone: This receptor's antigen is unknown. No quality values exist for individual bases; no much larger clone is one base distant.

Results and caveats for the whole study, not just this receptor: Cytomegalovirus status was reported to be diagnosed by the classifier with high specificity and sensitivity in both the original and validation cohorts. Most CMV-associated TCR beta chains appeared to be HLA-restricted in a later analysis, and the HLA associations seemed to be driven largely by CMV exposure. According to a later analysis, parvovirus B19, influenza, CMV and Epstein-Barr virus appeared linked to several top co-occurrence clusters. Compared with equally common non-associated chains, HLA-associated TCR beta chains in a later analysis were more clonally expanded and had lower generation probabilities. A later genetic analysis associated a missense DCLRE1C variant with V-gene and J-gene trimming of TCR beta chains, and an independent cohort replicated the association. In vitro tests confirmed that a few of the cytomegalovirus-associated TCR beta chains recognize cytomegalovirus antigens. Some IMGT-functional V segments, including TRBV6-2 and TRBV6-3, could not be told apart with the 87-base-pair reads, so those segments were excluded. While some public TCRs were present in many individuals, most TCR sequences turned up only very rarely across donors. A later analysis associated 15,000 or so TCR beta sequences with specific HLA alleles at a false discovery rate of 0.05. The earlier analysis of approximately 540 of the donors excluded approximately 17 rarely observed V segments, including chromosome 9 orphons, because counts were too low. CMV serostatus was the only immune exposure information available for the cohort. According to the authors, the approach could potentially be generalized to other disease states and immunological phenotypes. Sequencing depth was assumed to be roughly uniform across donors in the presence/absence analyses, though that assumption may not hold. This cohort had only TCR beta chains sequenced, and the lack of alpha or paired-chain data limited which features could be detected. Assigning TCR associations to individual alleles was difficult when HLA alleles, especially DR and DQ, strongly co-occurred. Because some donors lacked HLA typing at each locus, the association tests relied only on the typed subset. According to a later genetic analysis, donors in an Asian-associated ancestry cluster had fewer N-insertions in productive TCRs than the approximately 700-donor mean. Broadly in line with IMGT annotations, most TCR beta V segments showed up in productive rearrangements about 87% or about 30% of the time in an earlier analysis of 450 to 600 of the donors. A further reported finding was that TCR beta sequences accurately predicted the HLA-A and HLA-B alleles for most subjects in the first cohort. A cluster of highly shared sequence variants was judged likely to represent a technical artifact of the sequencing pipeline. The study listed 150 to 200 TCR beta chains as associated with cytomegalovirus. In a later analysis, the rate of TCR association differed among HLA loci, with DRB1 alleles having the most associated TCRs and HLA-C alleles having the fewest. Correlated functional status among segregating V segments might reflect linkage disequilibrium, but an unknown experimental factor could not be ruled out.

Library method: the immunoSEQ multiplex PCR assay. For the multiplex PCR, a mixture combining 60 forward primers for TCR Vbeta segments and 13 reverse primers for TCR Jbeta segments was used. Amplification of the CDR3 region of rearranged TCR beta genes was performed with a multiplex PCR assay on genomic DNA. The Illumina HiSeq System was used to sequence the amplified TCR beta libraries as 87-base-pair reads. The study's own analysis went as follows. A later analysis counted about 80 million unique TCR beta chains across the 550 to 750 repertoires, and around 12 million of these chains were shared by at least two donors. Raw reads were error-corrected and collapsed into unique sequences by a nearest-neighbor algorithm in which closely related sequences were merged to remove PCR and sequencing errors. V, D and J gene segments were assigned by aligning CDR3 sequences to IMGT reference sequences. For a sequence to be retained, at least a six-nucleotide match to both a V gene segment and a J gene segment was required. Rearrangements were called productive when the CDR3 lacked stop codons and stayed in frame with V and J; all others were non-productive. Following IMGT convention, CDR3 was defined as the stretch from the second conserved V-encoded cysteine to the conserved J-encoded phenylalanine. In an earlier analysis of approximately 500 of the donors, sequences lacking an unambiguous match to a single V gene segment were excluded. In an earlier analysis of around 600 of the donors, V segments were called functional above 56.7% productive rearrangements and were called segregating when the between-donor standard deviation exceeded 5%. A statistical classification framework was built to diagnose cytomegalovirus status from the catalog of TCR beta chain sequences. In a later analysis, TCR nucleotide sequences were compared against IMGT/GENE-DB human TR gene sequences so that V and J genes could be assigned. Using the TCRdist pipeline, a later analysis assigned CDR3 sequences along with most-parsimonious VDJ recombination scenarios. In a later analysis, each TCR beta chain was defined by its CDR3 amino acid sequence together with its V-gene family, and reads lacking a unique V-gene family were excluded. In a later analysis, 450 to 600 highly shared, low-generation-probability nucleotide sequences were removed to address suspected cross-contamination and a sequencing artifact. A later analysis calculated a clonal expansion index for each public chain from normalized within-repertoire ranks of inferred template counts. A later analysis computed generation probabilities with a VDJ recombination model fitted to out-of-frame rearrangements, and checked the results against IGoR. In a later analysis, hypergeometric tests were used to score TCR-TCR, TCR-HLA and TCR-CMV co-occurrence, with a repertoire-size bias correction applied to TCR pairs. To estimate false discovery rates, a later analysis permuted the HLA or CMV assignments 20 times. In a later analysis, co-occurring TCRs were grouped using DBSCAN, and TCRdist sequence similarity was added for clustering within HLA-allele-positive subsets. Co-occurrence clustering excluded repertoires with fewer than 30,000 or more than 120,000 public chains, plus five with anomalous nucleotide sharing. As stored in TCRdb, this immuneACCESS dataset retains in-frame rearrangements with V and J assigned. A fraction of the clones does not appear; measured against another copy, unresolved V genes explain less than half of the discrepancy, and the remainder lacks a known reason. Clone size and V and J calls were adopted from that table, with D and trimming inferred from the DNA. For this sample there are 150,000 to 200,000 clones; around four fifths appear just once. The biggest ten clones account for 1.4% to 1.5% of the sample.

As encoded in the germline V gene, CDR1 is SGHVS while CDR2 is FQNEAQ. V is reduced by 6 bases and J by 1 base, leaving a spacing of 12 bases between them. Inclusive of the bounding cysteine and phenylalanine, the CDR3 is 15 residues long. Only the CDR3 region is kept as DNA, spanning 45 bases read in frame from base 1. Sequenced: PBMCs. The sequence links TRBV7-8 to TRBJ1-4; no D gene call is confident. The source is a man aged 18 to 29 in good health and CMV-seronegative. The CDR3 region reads CASSGLNGTNEKLFF. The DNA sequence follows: TGTGCCAGCAGTGGGCTAAACGGAACTAATGAAAAACTGTTTTTT.